This T cell receptor beta chain came from a study of cytomegalovirus exposure and HLA in healthy donors. Overall study results and limits: Most TCRs appeared rarely, but some public TCRs recurred in many donors.

PCR involved 60 Vbeta and 13 Jbeta primers. The assay was immunoSEQ multiplex PCR, and TCRdb's table has in-frame clones only and misses some. The data show about 70,000 clones, with roughly 89% seen just once and roughly 2% held by the top ten. In this sample, this clone turned up once. Its cognate antigen is unknown. Sequencing used PBMCs. This receptor was taken from a woman aged 30 to 39 in good health and CMV-seronegative.

CDR3 sequence (DNA): TGTGCCAGCAGGGGGACAGGGGAGAACTACGAGCAGTACTTC. Encoded protein: CASRGTGENYEQYF. J is TRBJ2-7 and V is TRBV2; 10 positions agree with TRBD1. CDR1 is SNHLY, CDR2 FYNNEI, per germline. This CDR3 has 14 amino acids. Unmatched junction bases numbered 5, after V lost 6 bases and J lost 3 bases.